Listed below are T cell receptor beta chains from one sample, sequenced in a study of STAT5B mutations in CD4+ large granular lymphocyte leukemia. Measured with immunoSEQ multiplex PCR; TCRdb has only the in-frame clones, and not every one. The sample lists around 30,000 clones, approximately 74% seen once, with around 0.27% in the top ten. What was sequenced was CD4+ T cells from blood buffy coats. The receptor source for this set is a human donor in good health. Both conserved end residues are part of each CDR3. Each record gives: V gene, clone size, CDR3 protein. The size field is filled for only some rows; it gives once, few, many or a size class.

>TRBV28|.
CASSHERGTISYEQYF
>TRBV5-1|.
CASSLVAGELFF
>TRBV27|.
CASRSGDRVPDTQYF
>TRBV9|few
CASSATAGGWAQAFF
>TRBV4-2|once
CASSQADLGGASYEQYF
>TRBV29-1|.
CSGGNNEQFF
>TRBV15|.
CATSRDRVSNEQFF
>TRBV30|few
CAWRRGITGGYGYTF
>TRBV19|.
CASSIGRGDNTGELFF
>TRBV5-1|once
CASRESNIQYF
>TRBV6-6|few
CAGGRDSNQPQHF
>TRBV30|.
CAWSDRDRYNQPQHF
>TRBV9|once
CASSAPVGGANTGELFF
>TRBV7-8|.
CASSLVSGASTDTQYF
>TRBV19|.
CASSTDRELADTQYF
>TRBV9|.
CASSGPPGDSNQPQHF
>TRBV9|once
CASSVYLSTDTQYF
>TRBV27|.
CASSLGPGEYGYTF
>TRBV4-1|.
CASSQDPGQGTYGYTF
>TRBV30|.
CARSGVSTDTQYF
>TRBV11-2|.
CASTNKNTGNTIYF
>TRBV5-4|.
CASSFVETYGYTF
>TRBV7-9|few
CASSLTGLEAFF
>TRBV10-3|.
CAISESRVQSTIYF